This T cell receptor (beta chain) originates from a study of cytomegalovirus exposure and HLA in healthy donors (dated by TCRdb to the late 2010s). In the study overall: An earlier analysis of approximately 640 of the donors reported approximately 270 Gb of sequence data and more than 90 million unique TCR beta sequences from 190 million or so T cells. In a later analysis, previously published TCR beta repertoires from 500 to 750 donors were re-analyzed and high-resolution HLA genotyping was added so that TCR occurrence patterns could be studied. In addition to the first cohort of 666 subjects, a separate validation cohort of approximately 110 different subjects was used. A few DR-DQ haplotypes were treated as single units for association and clustering because of strong linkage in the cohort. Of the 300 to 500 genotyped donors, roughly 80% were placed in the genetic ancestry cluster associated with self-reported Caucasian donors. An early release that covered about 640 HLA-typed donors contained approximately 300 gigabases of sequencing data and tens of millions of unique TCR sequences. The T cell repertoires of several hundred subjects were profiled by immunosequencing and related to cytomegalovirus serostatus. Genome-wide SNP genotypes for about 60% of the roughly 700 donors were used in a later genetic analysis, which treated that subset as a discovery cohort. Donor age, sex, ethnicity and CMV serostatus were compiled together with the repertoire data. The aim of the study was to test whether cataloging public T cell receptors could identify signatures of past pathogen exposure. An earlier analysis of several hundred of the donors used high-throughput TCR beta sequencing to judge whether each TCR beta V gene segment behaved as functional or pseudogenic. Among almost 400 genotyped donors of the cohort, an average of around 240,000 unique TCR beta nucleotide sequences were sequenced per donor, about a sixth of them non-productive. Class I and class II HLA loci were covered by the typing at four-digit resolution. To predict cytomegalovirus infection status, the study brought together high-throughput TCR immunosequencing, statistical association of individual TCRs with disease status, and machine learning. The later analysis used no new phenotypic data to find candidate immune exposures, relying instead on TCR beta sequences and their occurrence across donors. All discovery cohort repertoires had been generated on a single sequencing platform. Typing coverage differed by locus: A, B, C, DRB1 and DQB1 were typed in roughly 620-630 donors, DQA1 in about 500, DPA1 in roughly 590, and DPB1 in 472.

The CDR3 sequence holds 15 residues, the cysteine and phenylalanine included. This entry keeps only the CDR3 DNA: 45 bases, framed from base 1. Trimming removed 4 bases from V and 7 bases from J, leaving 21 bases between the germline ends. CDR1 and CDR2, per the germline V gene, are SGHRS and YFSETQ. Library creation used the immunoSEQ multiplex PCR assay. The multiplex PCR relied on a mix of 60 forward primers for TCR Vbeta segments and 13 reverse primers for TCR Jbeta segments. The CDR3 region of rearranged TCR beta genes was amplified from genomic DNA with a multiplex PCR assay. On the Illumina HiSeq System, the amplified TCR beta libraries were sequenced as 87-base-pair reads. Per the authors' processing: A later analysis tallied around 82 million unique TCR beta chains across the 666 repertoires, and around 12 million of those chains were shared by two or more donors. A nearest-neighbor algorithm error-corrected the raw reads and collapsed the reads into unique sequences, merging closely related sequences to remove PCR and sequencing errors. CDR3 sequences were aligned to IMGT reference sequences to assign V, D and J gene segments. For a sequence to be retained, a match of at least six nucleotides to both a V gene segment and a J gene segment was required. A rearrangement was called productive if the CDR3 had no stop codons and remained in frame with V and J, and every other rearrangement was called non-productive. Following IMGT convention, CDR3 was defined as the stretch from the second conserved V-encoded cysteine to the conserved J-encoded phenylalanine. Sequences without an unambiguous match to a single V gene segment were excluded from the earlier analysis of almost 600 of the donors. An earlier analysis of some 500 of the donors classified V segments as functional when productive rearrangements were above 56.7% and as segregating when the standard deviation between donors was above 5%. A statistical classification framework was built to diagnose cytomegalovirus status from the catalog of TCR beta chain sequences. V and J gene assignment, in a later analysis, came from comparing TCR nucleotide sequences with IMGT/GENE-DB human TR gene sequences. Using the TCRdist pipeline, a later analysis assigned CDR3 sequences along with most-parsimonious VDJ recombination scenarios. In a later analysis, each TCR beta chain was defined by its CDR3 amino acid sequence together with its V-gene family, and reads lacking a unique V-gene family were excluded. To address suspected cross-contamination and a sequencing artifact, a later analysis removed 592 highly shared, low-generation-probability nucleotide sequences. A later analysis calculated a clonal expansion index for each public chain from normalized within-repertoire ranks of inferred template counts. In a later analysis, generation probabilities were computed using a VDJ recombination model fitted to out-of-frame rearrangements, and the results were checked against IGoR. In a later analysis, TCR-TCR, TCR-HLA and TCR-CMV co-occurrence was scored with hypergeometric tests, and a repertoire-size bias correction was applied to TCR pairs. A later analysis estimated false discovery rates by permuting HLA or CMV assignments 20 times. In a later analysis, co-occurring TCRs were grouped using DBSCAN, and TCRdist sequence similarity was added for clustering within HLA-allele-positive subsets. For co-occurrence clustering, repertoires with fewer than 30,000 or more than 120,000 public chains were excluded, along with 4 to 6 repertoires with anomalous nucleotide sharing. TCRdb retrieved this table from immuneACCESS and kept in-frame rearrangements only. Not all clones are present; in checked studies, unresolved V genes account for under half, and no reason is known for the remainder. V, J and clone size reflect that table, while D and trimming were determined from the DNA. The sample table records about 140,000 clones; roughly 73% of these occur just once. The top ten clonotypes cover 13% to 15% of the sample.

The cohort consisted of some 730 healthy bone marrow donors. All cohort members were sampled while nominally healthy, although unrecorded immune exposures were likely present. CMV serostatus was recorded as positive for about 300 and negative for about half of the 666 cohort members, whereas no CMV serostatus was recorded for the donor in question. A peripheral blood sample was collected from each donor, and TCR beta sequencing was performed on peripheral blood mononuclear cells. Genomic DNA extraction from the blood cell samples was performed with the Qiagen DNeasy Blood Extraction Kit. This clone was recorded only once. The target of this receptor is not known. No much larger clone exists at a distance of one base, and base qualities are not known. General conclusions and limits of the study: Roughly uniform sequencing depth across donors was assumed in presence/absence analyses, although this assumption may not hold. In a later analysis, TCR association rates were found to vary across HLA loci, with the most associated TCRs seen for DRB1 alleles and the fewest for HLA-C alleles. A total of 150 to 200 TCR beta chains were listed by the study as associated with cytomegalovirus. Specific HLA alleles were associated with 15,000 to 20,000 TCR beta sequences at a false discovery rate of 0.05 in a later analysis. A further reported finding was that TCR beta sequences accurately predicted the HLA-A and HLA-B alleles for most subjects in the first cohort. The authors suggested that the approach could potentially be extended to other disease states and immunological phenotypes. Because HLA typing was unavailable for some donors at each locus, only the typed subset was used in association tests. An association between a missense DCLRE1C variant and V-gene and J-gene trimming of TCR beta chains was found in a later genetic analysis and replicated in an independent cohort. Broadly in line with IMGT annotations, most TCR beta V segments showed up in productive rearrangements about 90% or about 30% of the time in an earlier analysis of around 600 of the donors. A few of the identified cytomegalovirus-associated TCR beta chains were confirmed in vitro to be specific for cytomegalovirus antigens. The classifier was reported to diagnose cytomegalovirus status with high specificity and sensitivity in both the original cohort and the validation cohort. The sequencing pipeline was judged likely to have produced a cluster of highly shared sequence variants as a technical artifact. When HLA alleles, especially DR and DQ, strongly co-occurred, TCR associations were difficult to assign to individual alleles. In a later analysis, HLA-associated TCR beta chains were found to be more clonally expanded and to have lower generation probabilities than equally common non-associated chains. Only TCR beta chains were sequenced in this cohort, and the absence of alpha or paired-chain data limited detectable features. Most TCR sequences were observed very rarely across donors, whereas some public TCRs were present in many individuals. Some IMGT-functional V segments, including TRBV6-2 and TRBV6-3, could not be distinguished by the 87-base-pair reads and were therefore excluded. A later analysis found that most CMV-associated TCR beta chains appeared HLA-restricted, with HLA associations seemingly driven largely by CMV exposure. Compared with the roughly 710-donor mean, donors in an Asian-associated ancestry cluster had fewer N-insertions in productive TCRs, according to a later genetic analysis. In a later analysis, several top co-occurrence clusters were reported to appear linked to parvovirus B19, influenza, CMV and Epstein-Barr virus. The only immune exposure information available for the cohort was CMV serostatus. Because counts were too low, roughly 17 rarely observed V segments, including chromosome 9 orphons, were left out of the earlier analysis of over 550 of the donors. Correlated functional status among segregating V segments might reflect linkage disequilibrium, but an unknown experimental factor could not be ruled out.

Sequences were obtained from PBMCs. The chain is assembled from TRBV5-1 and TRBJ2-7, with TRBD2 perhaps the D gene, on 6 matching bases. The sequence came from a human donor in good health. This receptor carries the CDR3 CASSPGGGEQGEQYF. The DNA is as follows: TGCGCCAGCAGCCCCGGTGGAGGGGAACAAGGGGAGCAGTACTTC.